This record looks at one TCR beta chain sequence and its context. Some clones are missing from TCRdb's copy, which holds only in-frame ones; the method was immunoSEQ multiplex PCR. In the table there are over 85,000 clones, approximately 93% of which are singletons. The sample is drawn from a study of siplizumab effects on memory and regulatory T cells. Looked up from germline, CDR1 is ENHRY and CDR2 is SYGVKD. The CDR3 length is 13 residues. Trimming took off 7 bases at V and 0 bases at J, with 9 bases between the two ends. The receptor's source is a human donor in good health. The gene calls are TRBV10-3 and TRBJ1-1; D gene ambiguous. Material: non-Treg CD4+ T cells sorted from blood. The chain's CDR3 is CAIKPDMNTEAFF. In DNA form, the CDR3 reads TGTGCCATCAAACCAGACATGAACACTGAAGCTTTCTTT.